The 25 T cell receptor beta chains reported below all come from one sample, sequenced in a study of technical replicates of blood from a handful of donors. Clones were sequenced by immunoSEQ multiplex PCR, and TCRdb holds only the in-frame ones, with some missing. The table lists 91,000 or so clones, 95% of them singletons. Sequenced material: T cells isolated from PBMCs. Receptors originate from a human donor in good health.

The J gene is TRBJ1-1, the V gene TRBV5-6; maybe TRBD1 (5 bases). This CDR3 spans 16 amino acids. V was clipped by 4 bases and J by 5 bases, with 21 bases between them. Germline CDR1 and CDR2: SGHDT and YYEEEE. CDR3 in DNA: TGTGCCAGCAGCATTTTTGGCTTGACAGCCTGGACTGAAGCTTTCTTT. Its translation: CASSIFGLTAWTEAFF.

This chain uses TRBV5-6 with TRBJ2-2; TRBD2 matches 7 bases. The CDR3 loop spans 17 amino acids. Trimming took 4 bases from V and 0 from J; bases not matched to a gene: 9. In germline, CDR1 is SGHDT, CDR2 YYEEEE. CDR3 region: CASSPIHGGTNTGELFF. The CDR3 DNA sequence: TGTGCCAGCAGCCCCATTCACGGGGGGACGAACACCGGGGAGCTGTTTTTT.

The chain is built from TRBV7-2 and TRBJ1-3, with D uncertain. This CDR3 region has 16 residues. Germline values: CDR1 SGHTA, CDR2 FQGNSA. V was pared by 1 base and J by 0 bases, with 10 bases between. CDR3 residues: CASSLGDTRSGNTIYF. CDR3 coding DNA: TGTGCCAGCAGCTTAGGCGACACCCGCTCTGGAAACACCATATATTTT. Filled out from reference TRBV7-2 and TRBJ1-3, the complete variable domain reads GAGVSQSPSNKVTEKGKDVELRCDPISGHTALYWYRQSLGQGLEFLIYFQGNSAPDKSGLPSDRFSAERTGGSVSTLTIQRTQQEDSAVYLCASSLGDTRSGNTIYFGEGSWLTVV.

This chain links TRBV15 with TRBJ2-5; the D gene is possibly TRBD1 (6 bases). This CDR3 is built from 16 residues. Germline V gene data show CDR1 as LNHNV and CDR2 as YYDKDF (reference sequence). Between the trimmed V and J ends, which lost 1 base and 5 bases, there was a span of 17 bases. CDR3 loop: CATSRGGNRALETQYF. DNA of the CDR3: TGTGCCACCAGCAGAGGTGGTAACAGGGCGTTGGAGACCCAGTACTTC.

The chain carries TRBV19 and TRBJ2-2; D unresolved. The CDR3 is 12 residues long. Germline values: CDR1 LNHDA, CDR2 SQIVND (reference sequence). V was shortened by 6 bases and J by 3 bases, with 5 bases between the two germline ends. This chain's CDR3 is CASSFYTGELFF. The CDR3 DNA reads as TGTGCCAGTAGCTTTTACACCGGGGAGCTGTTTTTT.

The V gene is TRBV5-1, the J gene TRBJ1-6, with D possibly matching TRBD1 (5 bases). Per the germline V gene, CDR1 is SGHRS and CDR2 is YFSETQ. V lost 9 bases and J lost 3, with 10 bases in between. CDR3 size: 13 residues. The CDR3 loop reads CATRQNYNSPLHF. CDR3 DNA: TGCGCCACCAGACAGAACTATAATTCACCCCTCCACTTT.

CDR3 sequence: CTEGGCNQPQHF. CDR3 DNA: TGCACTGAAGGGGGATGCAATCAGCCCCAGCATTTT. The chain has TRBV5-1 and TRBJ1-5; D is possibly TRBD1 (6 bases). The CDR3 is 12 residues long. The V gene's germline CDR1 is SGHRS and CDR2 YFSETQ.

The J gene is TRBJ2-2, the V gene TRBV5-1, with D unclear. The CDR3 spans 15 residues. V lost 0 bases and J lost 2, with 8 bases in between. Per germline, CDR1 SGHRS and CDR2 YFSETQ. The CDR3 coding sequence is TGCGCCAGCAGCTTGGAGAGGCTAAACACCGGGGAGCTGTTTTTT. It codes for CASSLERLNTGELFF.

This chain uses TRBV9 with TRBJ2-7, with 7 bases lining up with TRBD2. Germline CDR1 reads SGDLS; CDR2 reads YYNGEE. This CDR3 comprises 13 residues. J lost 3 bases, V lost 3 bases, and 3 bases had no gene match. CDR3: CASSAGGNYEQYF. CDR3 bases: TGTGCCAGCAGCGCCGGGGGGAACTACGAGCAGTACTTC.

V usage is TRBV5-1 and J usage is TRBJ2-7; the D gene is possibly TRBD1 (5 bases). Germline CDR1 SGHRS, CDR2 YFSETQ. The CDR3 extends over 13 amino acids. With 3 bases removed from V and 4 bases from J, the gap between germline ends came to 11 bases. The CDR3 DNA is TGCGCCAGCAGCTCTAGGGGTGGTTACGAGCAGTACTTC. Protein sequence: CASSSRGGYEQYF.

CDR3 sequence: CSVEVRSVYYSLGATDTQYF. CDR3 DNA: TGCAGCGTTGAAGTCCGCTCCGTTTACTACTCCCTGGGGGCCACAGATACGCAGTATTTT. The genes are TRBV29-1 and TRBJ2-3, with TRBD1 as a possible D gene (6 bases). The germline CDR1 and CDR2 sequences are SQVTM and ANQGSEA. V lost 1 base to trimming and J lost 2 bases, with 28 bases between them. The CDR3 consists of 20 residues.

The J gene is TRBJ1-6, the V gene TRBV15; TRBD1 matches 9 bases. CDR3 length equals 13 residues. V dropped 8 bases and J dropped 10; count of bases not matched to a gene: 6. Germline CDR1 LNHNV, CDR2 YYDKDF (reference sequence). The CDR3 coding sequence is TGTGCCACCTCGGGACAGGGTTCGTCACCCCTCCACTTT. Its translation is CATSGQGSSPLHF.

The J gene is TRBJ2-1, the V gene TRBV19; 9 bases match TRBD2. This CDR3 is 15 amino acids long. V lost 3 bases, J lost 9 bases, and 9 bases stayed unmatched. Germline loops: CDR1 LNHDA, CDR2 SQIVND (reference sequence). Here the CDR3 DNA reads TGTGCCAGTAGTATTTGGGCTAGCGGGGATGGTGAGCAGTTCTTC. Its translation: CASSIWASGDGEQFF.

In this sample, this clone turned up once. The V call is TRBV15, the J call TRBJ2-7; TRBD2 matches 11 bases. The V gene's germline CDR1 is LNHNV and CDR2 YYDKDF (reference sequence). Trimming at V came to 0 bases and at J to 4 bases, leaving 2 bases not matched to a gene. The CDR3 contains 15 residues. The CDR3 coding sequence is TGTGCCACCAGCAGAGATAGCGGGGGGGCGTACGAGCAGTACTTC. Amino acid sequence: CATSRDSGGAYEQYF.

The CDR3 region has the DNA TGTGCCAGCAGAGGTCCAGGGGTAGCCGACACTGAAGCTTTCTTT. Its translation is CASRGPGVADTEAFF. The chain couples TRBV25-1 to TRBJ1-1, with D perhaps TRBD1 (6 bases). The CDR3 is 15 amino acids. Trimming took 6 bases from V and 3 from J, leaving 17 bases between them. Germline CDR1 and CDR2: MGHDK and SYGVNS.

The J gene is TRBJ1-6, the V gene TRBV6-5; the D gene is possibly TRBD1 (6 bases). The CDR3 is 14 residues long. In germline, CDR1 is MNHEY, CDR2 SVGAGI. The V end lost 7 bases, the J end lost 8 bases, and 15 bases lay between the germline ends. This CDR3 is CASMNLQGYSPLHF. As DNA, the CDR3 is TGTGCCAGCATGAACCTACAGGGTTATTCACCCCTCCACTTT.

The rearrangement uses TRBV25-1 and TRBJ2-1, with 8 bases lining up with TRBD1. J gave up 6 bases and V 2 bases, and 9 bases lay outside the gene matches. The CDR3 runs to 16 residues. The germline V gene encodes CDR1 MGHDK and CDR2 SYGVNS. The CDR3 region is CASSETTGTGSNEQFF. In DNA form, the CDR3 reads TGTGCCAGCAGTGAAACCACCGGGACAGGCAGCAATGAGCAGTTCTTC. Looking up the rest from reference TRBV25-1 and TRBJ2-1 gives the full variable domain: EADIYQTPRYLVIGTGKKITLECSQTMGHDKMYWYQQDPGMELHLIHYSYGVNSTEKGDLSSESTVSRIRTEHFPLTLESARPSHTSQYLCASSETTGTGSNEQFFGPGTRLTVL.

The J gene is TRBJ2-1, the V gene TRBV10-3, with TRBD1 identical over 9 bases. V shed 3 bases, J shed 7 bases, and the junction held 7 bases outside the gene matches. This CDR3 region has 15 residues. Germline CDR1 and CDR2: ENHRY and SYGVKD. Here the CDR3 reads CAISDKGQGLNEQFF. The CDR3, as DNA: TGTGCCATCAGTGATAAGGGACAGGGTTTGAATGAGCAGTTCTTC.

The chain couples TRBV4-1 to TRBJ2-1; a possible D gene is TRBD2 (6 bases). The V end lost 0 bases, the J end lost 9 bases, and 15 bases lay between the germline ends. CDR1 MGHRA and CDR2 YSYEKL come from the germline V gene. The CDR3 sequence is 15 residues long. For the CDR3, the DNA is TGCGCCAGCAGCCAAGAGGGCGTTGTCGGGGGTGAGCAGTTCTTC. Residues: CASSQEGVVGGEQFF.

The J gene is TRBJ2-2, the V gene TRBV5-1; TRBD2 matches at 7 bases. Germline-derived CDR1 and CDR2 are SGHRS and YFSETQ. The CDR3 runs 17 residues. J gave up 5 bases and V 0 bases, and 10 bases lay outside the gene matches. DNA for the CDR3: TGCGCCAGCAGCTTGGGTTTTGCGGGAGAAGTAACCGGGGAGCTGTTTTTT. It translates to CASSLGFAGEVTGELFF.

V gene TRBV12-2 combines with J gene TRBJ2-7; TRBD2 is taken as the D call from the table, unchecked against the DNA. TRBV12-2 has pseudogene status. The CDR3 runs to 21 residues. The CDR3 DNA is TGTGCAAGTCGGCCAGAGGGGTGTGGGACGTCTAATGCGGGGACTGGGGACGAGCAGTACTTC. Amino acids: CASRPEGCGTSNAGTGDEQYF.

The chain is built from TRBV7-9 and TRBJ2-1; 12 nucleotides align to TRBD2. This CDR3 spans 19 amino acids. Unmatched junction bases numbered 12, after V lost 6 bases and J lost 0 bases. Germline V lookup: CDR1 SEHNR, CDR2 FQNEAQ (reference sequence). The CDR3 sequence is CASRDPGLAGSSSYNEQFF. Written as DNA, the CDR3 is TGTGCCAGCAGGGATCCGGGACTAGCGGGTTCGAGCTCCTACAATGAGCAGTTCTTC.

This sequence joins TRBV9 and TRBJ2-1; 7 bases fit TRBD2. From germline, CDR1 is SGDLS and CDR2 YYNGEE. V lost 0 bases and J lost 4; bases outside the gene matches: 4. This CDR3 comprises 15 residues. In nucleotides, the CDR3 is TGTGCCAGCAGCGTAGAGGCTAGCGGTTACAATGAGCAGTTCTTC. Amino acid sequence: CASSVEASGYNEQFF.

V gene TRBV5-6 combines with J gene TRBJ2-3, with D maybe TRBD1 (5 bases). This CDR3 contains 14 residues. The V end was cut by 4 bases, the J end by 3 bases, with 12 bases between. Germline CDR1 is SGHDT and CDR2 is YYEEEE. In DNA, the CDR3 is TGTGCCAGCAGCAGGCTTAGACAGACAGATACGCAGTATTTT. Protein sequence: CASSRLRQTDTQYF. The whole variable domain, remainder taken from reference TRBV5-6 and TRBJ2-3, is DAGVTQSPTHLIKTRGQQVTLRCSPKSGHDTVSWYQQALGQGPQFIFQYYEEEERQRGNFPDRFSGHQFPNYSSELNVNALLLGDSALYLCASSRLRQTDTQYFGPGTRLTVL.

J is TRBJ2-7 and V is TRBV28; 9 bases map to TRBD2. CDR3 size: 17 residues. Germline CDR1 reads MDHEN; CDR2 reads SYDVKM. The V and J ends lost 4 bases and 6 bases, in that order; junction bases with no gene match: 16. The CDR3 DNA follows: TGTGCCAGCAGTTCACGACAGATAGCGGGAGTAGGCGGCGAGCAGTACTTC. Protein product: CASSSRQIAGVGGEQYF. Full variable domain (outside the CDR3, taken from reference TRBV28 and TRBJ2-7): DVKVTQSSRYLVKRTGEKVFLECVQDMDHENMFWYRQDPGLGLRLIYFSYDVKMKEKGDIPEGYSVSREKKERFSLILESASTNQTSMYLCASSSRQIAGVGGEQYFGPGTRLTVT.